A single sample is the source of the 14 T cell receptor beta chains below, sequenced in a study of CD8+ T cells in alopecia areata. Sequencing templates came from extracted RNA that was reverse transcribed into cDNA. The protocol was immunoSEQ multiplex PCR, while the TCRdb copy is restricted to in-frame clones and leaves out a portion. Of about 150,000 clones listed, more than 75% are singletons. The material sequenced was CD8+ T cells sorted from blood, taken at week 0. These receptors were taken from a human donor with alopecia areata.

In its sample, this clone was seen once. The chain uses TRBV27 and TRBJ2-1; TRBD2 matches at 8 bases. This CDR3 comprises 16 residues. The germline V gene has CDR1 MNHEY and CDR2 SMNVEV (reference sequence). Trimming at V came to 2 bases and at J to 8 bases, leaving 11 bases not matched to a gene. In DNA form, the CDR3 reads TGTGCCAGCAGTTTAAGTCCGGGGGGGCAATTCGATGAGCAGTTCTTC. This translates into CASSLSPGGQFDEQFF.

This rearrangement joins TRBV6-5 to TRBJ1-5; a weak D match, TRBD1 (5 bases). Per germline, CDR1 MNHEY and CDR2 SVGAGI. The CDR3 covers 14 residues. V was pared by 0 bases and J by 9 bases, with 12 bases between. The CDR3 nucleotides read TGTGCCAGCAGTTACTCGACTGAGGGGCGGCCCCAGCATTTT. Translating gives CASSYSTEGRPQHF.

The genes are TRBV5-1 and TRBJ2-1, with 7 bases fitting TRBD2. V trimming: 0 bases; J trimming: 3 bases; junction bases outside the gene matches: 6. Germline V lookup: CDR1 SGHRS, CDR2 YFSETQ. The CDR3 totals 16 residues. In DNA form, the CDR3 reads TGCGCCAGCAGCTTGGACGGGCTAGCGGTCTACAATGAGCAGTTCTTC. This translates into CASSLDGLAVYNEQFF.

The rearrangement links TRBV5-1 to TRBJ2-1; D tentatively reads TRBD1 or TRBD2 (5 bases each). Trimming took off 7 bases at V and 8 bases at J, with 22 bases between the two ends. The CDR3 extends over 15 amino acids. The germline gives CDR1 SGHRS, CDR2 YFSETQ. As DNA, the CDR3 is TGCGCCAGCGGTCCGGGGCAGGGAGTGAGTGATGAGCAGTTCTTC. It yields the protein CASGPGQGVSDEQFF.

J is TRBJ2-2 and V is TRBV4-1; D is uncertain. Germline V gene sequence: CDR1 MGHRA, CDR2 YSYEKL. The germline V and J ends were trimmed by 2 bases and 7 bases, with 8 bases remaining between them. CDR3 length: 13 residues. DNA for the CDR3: TGCGCCAGCAGCCAAATTTTGGTCGGGGAGCTGTTTTTT. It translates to CASSQILVGELFF.

CDR3 sequence: CASSFGGVSYEQYF. In DNA form, the CDR3 reads TGTGCCAGCAGTTTCGGCGGGGTCTCCTACGAGCAGTACTTC. J is TRBJ2-7 and V is TRBV27; weak D call: TRBD2 (6 bases). Trimming took 3 bases from V and 0 from J, leaving 9 bases between them. The germline V gene encodes CDR1 MNHEY and CDR2 SMNVEV (reference sequence). The CDR3 extends over 14 amino acids.

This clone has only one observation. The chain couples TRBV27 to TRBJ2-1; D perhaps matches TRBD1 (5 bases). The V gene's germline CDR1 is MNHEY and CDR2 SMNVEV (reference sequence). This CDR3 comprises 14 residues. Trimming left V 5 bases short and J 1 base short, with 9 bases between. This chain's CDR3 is CASSAQGSYNEQFF. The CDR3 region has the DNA TGTGCCAGCAGTGCCCAGGGATCCTACAATGAGCAGTTCTTC.

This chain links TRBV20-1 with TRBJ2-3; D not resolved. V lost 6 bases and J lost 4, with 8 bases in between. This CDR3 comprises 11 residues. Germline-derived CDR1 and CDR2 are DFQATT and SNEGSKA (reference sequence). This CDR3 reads CSAPLPDTQYF. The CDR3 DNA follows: TGCAGTGCCCCTCTACCAGATACGCAGTATTTT.

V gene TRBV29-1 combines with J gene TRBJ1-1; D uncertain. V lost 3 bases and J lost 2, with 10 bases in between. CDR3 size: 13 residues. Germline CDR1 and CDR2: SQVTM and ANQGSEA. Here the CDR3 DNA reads TGCAGCGTTGACATAGGGATCAACACTGAAGCTTTCTTT. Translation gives CSVDIGINTEAFF.

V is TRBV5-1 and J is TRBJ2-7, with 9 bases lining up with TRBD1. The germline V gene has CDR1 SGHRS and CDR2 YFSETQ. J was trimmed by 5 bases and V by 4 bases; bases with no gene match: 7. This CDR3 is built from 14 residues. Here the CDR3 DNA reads TGCGCCAGCAGCCGGCGACAGGGGGACAACGAGCAGTACTTC. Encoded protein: CASSRRQGDNEQYF.

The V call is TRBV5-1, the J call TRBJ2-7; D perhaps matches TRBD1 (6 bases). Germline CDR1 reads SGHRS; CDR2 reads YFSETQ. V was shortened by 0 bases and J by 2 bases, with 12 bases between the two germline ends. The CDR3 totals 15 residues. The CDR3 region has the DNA TGCGCCAGCAGCTTGGACGGACAGACACCCTACGAGCAGTACTTC. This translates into CASSLDGQTPYEQYF.

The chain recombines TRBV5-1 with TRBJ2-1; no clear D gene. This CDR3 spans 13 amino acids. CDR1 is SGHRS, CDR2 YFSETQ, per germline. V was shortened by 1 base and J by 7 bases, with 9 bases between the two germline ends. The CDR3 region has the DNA TGCGCCAGCAGCTTGAATCCCCCAAATGAGCAGTTCTTC. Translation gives CASSLNPPNEQFF.

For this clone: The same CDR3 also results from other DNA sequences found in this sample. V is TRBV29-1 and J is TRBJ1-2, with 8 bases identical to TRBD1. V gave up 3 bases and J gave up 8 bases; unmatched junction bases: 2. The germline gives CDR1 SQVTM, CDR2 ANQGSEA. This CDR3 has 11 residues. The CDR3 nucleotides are TGCAGCGTTGAGGACAGGGTAGGCTACACCTTC. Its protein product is CSVEDRVGYTF.

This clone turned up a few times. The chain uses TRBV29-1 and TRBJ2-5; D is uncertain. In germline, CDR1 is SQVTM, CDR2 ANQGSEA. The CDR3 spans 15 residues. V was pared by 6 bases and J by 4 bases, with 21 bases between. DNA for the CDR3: TGCAGCGTCGCCCCCGAGCCGTCCCAAGGAGAGACCCAGTACTTC. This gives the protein CSVAPEPSQGETQYF. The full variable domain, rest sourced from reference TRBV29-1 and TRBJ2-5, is SAVISQKPSRDICQRGTSLTIQCQVDSQVTMMFWYRQQPGQSLTLIATANQGSEATYESGFVIDKFPISRPNLTFSTLTVSNMSPEDSSIYLCSVAPEPSQGETQYFGPGTRLLVL.